The following is a T cell receptor beta chain sequence with its context. Its cognate antigen is unknown. Each ophthalmopathy patient scored at least 3 on the Clinical Activity Score and at least 4 on NOSPECS grade, with duration under 3 months. This specimen comes from a study of T cells in Graves' hyperthyroidism and ophthalmopathy. Amplification targeted TCR beta CDR3 regions from RNA transcripts. The HTBI primer set was used in a first-round RT-PCR of the TCR CDR3. TCRdb processed the multiplex PCR reads anew with MiXCR; each CDR3 protein has one entry. The repertoire holds over 400,000 distinct CDR3 sequences, with roughly 23% as singletons. Study-level findings and limits: The model forecast ophthalmopathy, anticipating it by a median roughly 6.5 months before onset.

This CDR3 region has 13 residues. V lost 4 bases and J lost 4, with 13 bases in between. The germline CDR1 and CDR2 sequences are SQVTM and ANQGSEA. The gene calls are TRBV29-1 and TRBJ1-1, with D unresolved. Sequenced sample: blood. The sequence came from a woman aged 70-85 years with Graves' ophthalmopathy. Written as DNA, the CDR3 is TGCAGCGTTGCTTTGGGATCATCCACTGAAGCTTTCTTT. Protein sequence: CSVALGSSTEAFF.